These T cell receptor beta chains were read from a single sample in a study of technical replicates of blood from a few donors. Produced via immunoSEQ multiplex PCR; TCRdb's table is partial and in-frame only. The repertoire holds approximately 52,000 clones, with about 90% as singletons. Sequencing was performed on PBMCs. The source of these receptors is a human donor in good health. Some clones in this sample may be carry-over from other donors' samples. CDR3s include the opening cysteine and the closing phenylalanine or tryptophan. Fields, in order: CDR3 DNA, CDR3 protein, CDR3 length, clone size, V gene, D gene, J gene. The D gene is left open where the match is weak. Some rows have no size entry. The others give once, few or many, or a class for an expanded clone.

CDR3nt: TGTGCCAGCAGCTCCCAGGGCGCAACTAATGAAAAACTGTTTTTT
CDR3aa: CASSSQGATNEKLFF
len: 15
abundance: .
v_gene: TRBV5-5
d_gene: .
j_gene: TRBJ1-4

CDR3nt: TGTGCTAGTGGTTTGGCCGGACTGACCATTGAGCAGTACTTC
CDR3aa: CASGLAGLTIEQYF
len: 14
abundance: once
v_gene: TRBV12-5
d_gene: .
j_gene: TRBJ2-7

CDR3nt: TGTGCCAGCAGTGCGACAGGGGGCTTGAACACTGAAGCTTTCTTT
CDR3aa: CASSATGGLNTEAFF
len: 15
abundance: .
v_gene: TRBV2
d_gene: TRBD1
j_gene: TRBJ1-1

CDR3nt: TGTGCCAGCAGCGCCGGACAGGGGAACTACTATGGCTACACCTTC
CDR3aa: CASSAGQGNYYGYTF
len: 15
abundance: .
v_gene: TRBV7-2
d_gene: TRBD1
j_gene: TRBJ1-2

CDR3nt: TGTGCCACCAGCACATTAGCGGGAGACCCCCAAGAGACCCAGTACTTC
CDR3aa: CATSTLAGDPQETQYF
len: 16
abundance: .
v_gene: TRBV15
d_gene: TRBD2
j_gene: TRBJ2-5

CDR3nt: TGTGCCAGTAGTTCTCGATGGCAGGGGTCATCCTACGAGCAGTACTTC
CDR3aa: CASSSRWQGSSYEQYF
len: 16
abundance: .
v_gene: TRBV19
d_gene: .
j_gene: TRBJ2-7

CDR3nt: TGTGCCAGCAGTGCCGGCGGTCAGAATGAAAAACTGTTTTTT
CDR3aa: CASSAGGQNEKLFF
len: 14
abundance: few
v_gene: TRBV6-4
d_gene: .
j_gene: TRBJ1-4

CDR3nt: TGTGCCAGCAGACCCACCTGGACAGGGGACTACGAGCAGTACTTC
CDR3aa: CASRPTWTGDYEQYF
len: 15
abundance: .
v_gene: TRBV6-5
d_gene: TRBD1
j_gene: TRBJ2-7

CDR3nt: TGTGCCAGCTCCCCGTCGGGGGGTGAGCAGTTCTTC
CDR3aa: CASSPSGGEQFF
len: 12
abundance: .
v_gene: TRBV18
d_gene: TRBD2
j_gene: TRBJ2-1

CDR3nt: TGTGCCAGCAGCCGACTAGCGGGAGGGCCTGGAGATACGCAGTATTTT
CDR3aa: CASSRLAGGPGDTQYF
len: 16
abundance: .
v_gene: TRBV7-3
d_gene: TRBD2
j_gene: TRBJ2-3

CDR3nt: TGTGCCATCAGTGACAGGGGAACGGACACCGGGGAGCTGTTTTTT
CDR3aa: CAISDRGTDTGELFF
len: 15
abundance: .
v_gene: TRBV10-3
d_gene: .
j_gene: TRBJ2-2

CDR3nt: TGCAGTGCAGCAACCGGGGAGCTGTTTTTT
CDR3aa: CSAATGELFF
len: 10
abundance: .
v_gene: TRBV20-1
d_gene: .
j_gene: TRBJ2-2

CDR3nt: TGTGCCAGCAGTTACTCTACCCCAGGGGGAACTGAAGCTTTCTTT
CDR3aa: CASSYSTPGGTEAFF
len: 15
abundance: .
v_gene: TRBV6-5
d_gene: TRBD1
j_gene: TRBJ1-1

CDR3nt: TGTGCCAGCAGTGACAAATTAACCCAGTACTTC
CDR3aa: CASSDKLTQYF
len: 11
abundance: once
v_gene: TRBV6-5
d_gene: .
j_gene: TRBJ2-5

CDR3nt: TGTGCCAGCAGTGGACAGGGGGCGAACACTGAAGCTTTCTTT
CDR3aa: CASSGQGANTEAFF
len: 14
abundance: .
v_gene: TRBV25-1
d_gene: TRBD1
j_gene: TRBJ1-1

CDR3nt: TGTGCCTGGGAGGGACAGGGCCTCGAGCAGTACTTC
CDR3aa: CAWEGQGLEQYF
len: 12
abundance: once
v_gene: TRBV30
d_gene: TRBD1
j_gene: TRBJ2-7

CDR3nt: TGTGCCAGCAGCCGAGGGCGACAAAAGTCCGATACGCAGTATTTT
CDR3aa: CASSRGRQKSDTQYF
len: 15
abundance: .
v_gene: TRBV13
d_gene: .
j_gene: TRBJ2-3

CDR3nt: TGTGCCAGTAGTCCCTACCTAGCGACGCACTACGAGCAGTACTTC
CDR3aa: CASSPYLATHYEQYF
len: 15
abundance: .
v_gene: TRBV19
d_gene: .
j_gene: TRBJ2-7